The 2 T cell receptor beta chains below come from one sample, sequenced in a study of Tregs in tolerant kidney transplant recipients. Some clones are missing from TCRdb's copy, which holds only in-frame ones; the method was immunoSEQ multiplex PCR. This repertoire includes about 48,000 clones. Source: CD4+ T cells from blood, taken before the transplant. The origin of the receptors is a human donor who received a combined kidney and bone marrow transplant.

This chain's CDR3 is CASSSPVQFPFTDTQYF. Partial CDR3 DNA: TGTGCCAGCAGTTCCCCGGTACAGTTCCCATTCACAGATACG. The chain carries TRBV6-2 or TRBV6-3 and TRBJ2-3; D is ambiguous. The CDR3 goes on 3 residues after the read ends, and that part is filled in from the germline J gene. The germline CDR1 and CDR2 sequences are MNHEY and SVGEGT. The CDR3 is 17 residues long. V was pared by 4 bases and J by 2 bases, with 19 bases between.

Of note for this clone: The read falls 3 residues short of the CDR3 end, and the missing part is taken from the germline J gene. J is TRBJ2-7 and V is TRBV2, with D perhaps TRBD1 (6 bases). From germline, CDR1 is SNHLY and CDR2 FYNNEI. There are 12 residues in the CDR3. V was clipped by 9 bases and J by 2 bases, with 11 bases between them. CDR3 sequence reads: CARGTGPYEQYF. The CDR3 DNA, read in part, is TGTGCCAGGGGTACAGGGCCCTACGAG.